This T cell receptor (beta chain) was observed in a study of molecular identifiers for immune sequencing clone quantification. Comments on this clonotype: A much larger clone differs from this one at a single base, so this may be a read error.

The CDR3 covers 16 residues. Germline CDR1 reads LGHNT; CDR2 reads FRNRAP. TCRdb reanalysed the PCR reads using MiXCR and keeps one entry per CDR3 protein. Of a few hundred thousand distinct CDR3 sequences listed, over 20% are singletons. V is TRBV12-5 and J is TRBJ2-3, with 9 nucleotides matching TRBD2. The TCR originated in a human donor in good health. Some libraries in this study had Jurkat cell RNA spiked in. The sample consisted of naive CD8+ T cells from blood, with Jurkat cell RNA spiked in. Subset described: FACS-sorted CD8+CD4-CCR7+CD45RA+ naive T cells. The CDR3 bases are TGTACTAGTGGTTTCCTTGCGGGGGGGCTTGGTGATACGCAGTATTTT. It is translated as CTSGFLAGGLGDTQYF.